A single sample gave rise to the 23 T cell receptor beta chains below, sequenced in a study of identical twins. TCRdb passed the 5' RACE reads through MiXCR, listing each CDR3 protein once. The repertoire holds around 220,000 distinct CDR3 sequences, with over 12% as singletons. The sample comprised memory (CD45RO+) T cells sorted from blood. Receptors originate from a woman between 18 and 30 years old in good health.

This clonotype was counted between two and nine times. The chain combines TRBV6-5 with TRBJ2-7, with TRBD2 matching 7 bases. J gave up 2 bases and V 4 bases, and 8 bases lay outside the gene matches. Per germline, CDR1 MNHEY and CDR2 SVGAGI. CDR3 length equals 15 residues. The CDR3 protein is CASSSPRGGTYEQYF. The CDR3 region has the DNA TGTGCCAGCAGTTCCCCCCGGGGAGGGACCTACGAGCAGTACTTC.

The chain links TRBV20-1 to TRBJ2-7, with 10 bases aligning to TRBD1. This CDR3 contains 14 residues. The germline V gene has CDR1 DFQATT and CDR2 SNEGSKA (reference sequence). Trimming cost V 1 base and J 4 bases; bases outside gene matches: 4. CDR3 protein: CSARVSGQGYEQYF. The CDR3 DNA reads TGCAGTGCTAGAGTGTCGGGACAGGGGTACGAGCAGTACTTC.

The chain employs TRBV5-1 and TRBJ1-1; TRBD1 matches 9 bases. The CDR3 is 16 residues long. Looked up from germline, CDR1 is SGHRS and CDR2 is YFSETQ. Germline trimming cut 4 bases from V and 4 bases from J; bases unmatched to any gene: 11. The CDR3 is CASSVTTGGGGTEAFF. CDR3 nucleotides: TGCGCCAGCAGCGTAACAACAGGGGGCGGGGGCACTGAAGCTTTCTTT.

This clonotype was found a few times. CDR3 in amino acids: CAWSVPETGNTEAFF. CDR3 sequence (DNA): TGTGCCTGGAGTGTACCGGAGACAGGGAACACTGAAGCTTTCTTT. The chain recombines TRBV30 with TRBJ1-1; possible D gene TRBD1, 6 bases. CDR1 GTSNPN and CDR2 SVGIG come from the germline V gene (reference sequence). Trimming removed 0 bases at V and 1 base at J, with 12 bases between. The CDR3 totals 15 residues.

At least ten counts were recorded for this clonotype. The chain is built from TRBV5-1 and TRBJ2-1, with 11 bases identical to TRBD1. The CDR3 length is 17 residues. CDR1 and CDR2 (germline): SGHRS, YFSETQ. The J segment lost 6 bases and the V segment lost 4 bases, leaving 12 bases of the junction unmatched. This CDR3 reads CASSHLPDRGLGNEQFF. The DNA for the CDR3 is TGCGCCAGCAGCCACCTCCCGGACAGGGGGCTTGGCAATGAGCAGTTCTTC.

This clonotype was detected many times. The rearrangement links TRBV12-3 or TRBV12-4 to TRBJ1-5; tentative D call: TRBD1 (5 bases). CDR3 size: 16 residues. Trimming shortened V by 2 bases and J by 5 bases, and 16 bases separated the two germline ends. The CDR3 sequence is CASSLSVGAGHQPQHF. CDR3 nucleotide sequence: TGTGCCAGCAGTTTATCGGTCGGGGCAGGGCATCAGCCCCAGCATTTT.

CDR3 residues: CASSPQRFSGNTIYF. In DNA form, the CDR3 reads TGTGCCAGCAGTCCGCAACGGTTCTCTGGAAACACCATATATTTT. V usage is TRBV12-3 or TRBV12-4 and J usage is TRBJ1-3; D remains unclear. The CDR3 contains 15 residues. V lost 5 bases and J lost 0, with 11 bases in between.

The chain has TRBV27 and TRBJ2-1; possible D gene TRBD2, 6 bases. CDR3 length: 14 amino acids. Trimming cost V 7 bases and J 9 bases, with 19 bases left between them. From germline, CDR1 is MNHEY and CDR2 SMNVEV (reference sequence). CDR3: CASTPTTRRGEQFF. The CDR3 bases are TGTGCCAGCACACCCACTACTAGGCGGGGTGAGCAGTTCTTC.

Only a few counts were recorded for this clonotype. This chain joins TRBV20-1 and TRBJ2-3, with 7 nucleotides matching TRBD1. The germline V gene has CDR1 DFQATT and CDR2 SNEGSKA (reference sequence). The CDR3 covers 14 residues. V gave up 4 bases and J gave up 3 bases; unmatched junction bases: 7. CDR3 nucleotides: TGCAGTGCTACCCCCCGGACAGGAACAGATACGCAGTATTTT. This translates into CSATPRTGTDTQYF.

This clonotype was detected ten times or more. The chain combines TRBV7-2 with TRBJ1-6, with D uncertain. The CDR3 is 16 amino acids. Trimming removed 6 bases from V and 0 bases from J, with 12 bases in between. Germline V gene data show CDR1 as SGHTA and CDR2 as FQGNSA. CDR3 sequence: CASRSTASSYNSPLHF. In nucleotides, the CDR3 is TGTGCCAGCAGATCGACCGCGAGCTCCTATAATTCACCCCTCCACTTT.

This clonotype showed up just a few times. The J gene is TRBJ2-3, the V gene TRBV10-3, with D perhaps given as TRBD1 or TRBD2 (5 bases each). CDR3 size: 14 residues. The V and J ends lost 6 bases and 5 bases respectively, with 15 bases between them. The germline V gene encodes CDR1 ENHRY and CDR2 SYGVKD. CDR3 protein: CAISKGTEKDTQYF. The CDR3 region has the DNA TGTGCCATCAGCAAGGGGACGGAGAAAGATACGCAGTATTTT.

V usage is TRBV10-2 and J usage is TRBJ1-1, with no clear D. V dropped 7 bases and J dropped 2 bases, with 5 bases sitting between them. This CDR3 region has 11 residues. Germline V gene sequence: CDR1 WSHSY, CDR2 SAAADI. This CDR3 is CASTRNTEAFF. The CDR3 DNA follows: TGCGCCAGCACTCGAAACACTGAAGCTTTCTTT.

The rearrangement links TRBV29-1 to TRBJ2-1; no clear D. This CDR3 spans 12 amino acids. Germline V gene data show CDR1 as SQVTM and CDR2 as ANQGSEA. Trimming took off 8 bases at V and 9 bases at J, with 17 bases between the two ends. The CDR3 region is CSWSHTAGEQFF. The CDR3 nucleotides read TGCAGCTGGAGCCATACGGCTGGTGAGCAGTTCTTC.

This clonotype was seen a few times. The chain recombines TRBV9 with TRBJ2-7; D perhaps matches TRBD2 (6 bases). Trimming shortened V by 4 bases and J by 5 bases, and 19 bases separated the two germline ends. Germline V gene data show CDR1 as SGDLS and CDR2 as YYNGEE. The CDR3 covers 15 residues. The CDR3 region has the DNA TGTGCCAGCAGCCTAGCACAGGCGGGGTGGAACGAGCAGTACTTC. It encodes CASSLAQAGWNEQYF.

A few counts support this clonotype. CDR3 in amino acids: CSASNPAGFYNEQFF. The CDR3 DNA is TGCAGTGCTAGTAACCCAGCGGGATTCTACAATGAGCAGTTCTTC. J is TRBJ2-1 and V is TRBV20-1; 7 positions agree with TRBD2. Germline V gene sequence: CDR1 DFQATT, CDR2 SNEGSKA (reference sequence). Losses at the gene ends were 3 bases for V and 3 bases for J; bases not matched to a gene: 8. The CDR3 is 15 amino acids.

In this sample, this clonotype turned up many times. The chain carries TRBV9 and TRBJ1-3; the D is unclear. The V end lost 1 base, the J end lost 2 bases, and 7 bases lay between the germline ends. There are 14 residues in the CDR3. Germline V lookup: CDR1 SGDLS, CDR2 YYNGEE. CDR3 coding DNA: TGTGCCAGCAGCGTATACGGCGCTGGAAACACCATATATTTT. Translating gives CASSVYGAGNTIYF.

The rearrangement links TRBV20-1 to TRBJ2-2, with TRBD2 matching 16 bases. The germline V gene encodes CDR1 DFQATT and CDR2 SNEGSKA (reference sequence). Trimming removed 1 base from V and 6 bases from J; junction bases left unmatched: 5. The CDR3 has 17 residues. The CDR3: CSARAPGLAGGSGELFF. The DNA for the CDR3 is TGCAGTGCTAGAGCGCCGGGACTAGCGGGAGGGTCCGGGGAGCTGTTTTTT.

The sample holds a few counts of this clonotype. The chain combines TRBV20-1 with TRBJ2-1; 8 bases map to TRBD2. CDR3 length: 14 amino acids. Germline V gene lookup returns CDR1 DFQATT and CDR2 SNEGSKA (reference sequence). V lost 0 bases and J lost 10; bases outside the gene matches: 8. CDR3 sequence: CSARERTSHVEQFF. CDR3 bases: TGCAGTGCTAGAGAAAGGACTAGCCATGTCGAGCAGTTCTTC.

V and J are TRBV10-3 and TRBJ2-5; D uncertain. Trimming took off 3 bases at V and 3 bases at J, with 2 bases between the two ends. This CDR3 is 11 amino acids long. CDR1 and CDR2 from the germline V gene are ENHRY and SYGVKD. This CDR3 reads CAISDEETQYF. The CDR3 DNA is TGTGCCATCAGTGACGAAGAGACCCAGTACTTC.

The rearrangement links TRBV19 to TRBJ1-2, with D tentatively TRBD1 (5 bases). This CDR3 is built from 13 residues. V was trimmed by 7 bases and J by 4 bases, leaving 13 bases between them. Per germline, CDR1 LNHDA and CDR2 SQIVND (reference sequence). The CDR3 sequence is CASKEQGFYGYTF. For the CDR3, the DNA is TGTGCCAGTAAGGAGCAGGGCTTCTATGGCTACACCTTC.

Only a few counts were recorded for this clonotype. V and J are TRBV5-1 and TRBJ2-1; 10 positions match TRBD1. The CDR3 is 16 residues long. From germline, CDR1 is SGHRS and CDR2 YFSETQ. V lost 4 bases to trimming and J lost 6 bases; unmatched junction nucleotides: 10. The CDR3 DNA is TGCGCCAGCAGCATCGTCGGGACAGGGGCGCCCAATGAGCAGTTCTTC. It codes for CASSIVGTGAPNEQFF.

This clonotype was picked up many times. The V and J genes are TRBV12-3 or TRBV12-4 and TRBJ1-5; D uncertain. This CDR3 has 14 residues. V was cut by 2 bases and J by 7 bases, with 12 bases left in between. This CDR3 is CASSLRATGQPQHF. As DNA, the CDR3 is TGTGCCAGCAGTTTACGGGCTACGGGACAGCCCCAGCATTTT.

The V and J genes are TRBV5-6 and TRBJ2-7; D gene uncertain. V shed 4 bases and J shed 1 base, with 6 bases lying between them. Germline V lookup: CDR1 SGHDT, CDR2 YYEEEE. The CDR3 extends over 12 amino acids. The CDR3 spells CASSMRSYEQYF. The CDR3 nucleotides are TGTGCCAGCAGCATGCGGTCCTACGAGCAGTACTTC. The full variable domain, with the rest looked up from reference TRBV5-6 and TRBJ2-7, is DAGVTQSPTHLIKTRGQQVTLRCSPKSGHDTVSWYQQALGQGPQFIFQYYEEEERQRGNFPDRFSGHQFPNYSSELNVNALLLGDSALYLCASSMRSYEQYFGPGTRLTVT.